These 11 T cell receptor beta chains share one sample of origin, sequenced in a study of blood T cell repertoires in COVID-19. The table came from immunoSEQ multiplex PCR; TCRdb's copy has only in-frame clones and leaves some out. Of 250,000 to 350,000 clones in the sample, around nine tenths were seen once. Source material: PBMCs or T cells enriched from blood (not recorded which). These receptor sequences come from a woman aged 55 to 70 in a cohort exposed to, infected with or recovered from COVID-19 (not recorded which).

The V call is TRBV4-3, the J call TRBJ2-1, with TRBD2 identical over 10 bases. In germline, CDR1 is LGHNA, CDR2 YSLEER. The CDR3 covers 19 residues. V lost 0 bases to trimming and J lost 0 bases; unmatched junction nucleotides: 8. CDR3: CASSQDWGTSVPSYNEQFF. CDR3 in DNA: TGCGCCAGCAGCCAAGATTGGGGGACTAGCGTGCCCTCCTACAATGAGCAGTTCTTC.

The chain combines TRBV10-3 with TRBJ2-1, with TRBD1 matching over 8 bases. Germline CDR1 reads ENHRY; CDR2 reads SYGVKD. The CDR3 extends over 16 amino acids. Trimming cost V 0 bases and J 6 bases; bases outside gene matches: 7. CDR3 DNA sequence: TGTGCCATCAGTGAGTCCATGGCAGGGGGCATCAATGAGCAGTTCTTC. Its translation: CAISESMAGGINEQFF.

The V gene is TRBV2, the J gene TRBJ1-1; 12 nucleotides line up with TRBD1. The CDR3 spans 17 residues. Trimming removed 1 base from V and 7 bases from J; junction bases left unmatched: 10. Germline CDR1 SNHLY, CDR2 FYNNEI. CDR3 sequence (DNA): TGTGCCAGCAGTGAAGGTTTAGGGACAGGGGGCCGAATTGAAGCTTTCTTT. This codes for CASSEGLGTGGRIEAFF.

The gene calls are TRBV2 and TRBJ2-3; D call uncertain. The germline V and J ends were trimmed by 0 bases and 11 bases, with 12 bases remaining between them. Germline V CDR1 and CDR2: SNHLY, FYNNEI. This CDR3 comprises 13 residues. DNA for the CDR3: TGTGCCAGCAGTGAAGCGAGCGCCCCGGGGCAGTATTTT. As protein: CASSEASAPGQYF. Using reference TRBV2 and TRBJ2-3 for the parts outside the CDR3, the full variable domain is EPEVTQTPSHQVTQMGQEVILRCVPISNHLYFYWYRQILGQKVEFLVSFYNNEISEKSEIFDDQFSVERPDGSNFTLKIRSTKLEDSAMYFCASSEASAPGQYFGPGTRLTVL.

The CDR3 sequence: CASGRDRGNEQFF. CDR3 DNA: TGTGCCAGTGGCCGGGACAGGGGTAATGAGCAGTTCTTC. V is TRBV5-4 and J is TRBJ2-1; TRBD1 matches 10 bases. The CDR3 consists of 13 residues. Trimming at V came to 8 bases and at J to 7 bases, leaving 6 bases not matched to a gene. Germline-derived CDR1 and CDR2 are SGHNT and YYREEE (reference sequence).

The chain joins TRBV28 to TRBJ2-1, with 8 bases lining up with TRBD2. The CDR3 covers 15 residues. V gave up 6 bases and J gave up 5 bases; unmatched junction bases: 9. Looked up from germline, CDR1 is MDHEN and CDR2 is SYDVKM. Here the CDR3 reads CASSRVGLADNEQFF. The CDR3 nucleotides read TGTGCCAGCAGCCGCGTTGGACTAGCTGACAATGAGCAGTTCTTC.

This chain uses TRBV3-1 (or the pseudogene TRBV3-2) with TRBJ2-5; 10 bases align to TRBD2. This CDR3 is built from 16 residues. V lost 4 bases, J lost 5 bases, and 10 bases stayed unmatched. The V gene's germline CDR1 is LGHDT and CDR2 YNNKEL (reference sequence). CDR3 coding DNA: TGTGCCAGCAGCCCAACGCTAGCGGGAGTCCGTGAGACCCAGTACTTC. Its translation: CASSPTLAGVRETQYF.

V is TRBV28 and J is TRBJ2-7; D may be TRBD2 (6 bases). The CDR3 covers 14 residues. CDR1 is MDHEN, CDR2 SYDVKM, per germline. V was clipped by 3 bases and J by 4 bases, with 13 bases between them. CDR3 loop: CASSLTGVQYEQYF. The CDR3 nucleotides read TGTGCCAGCAGTTTGACGGGGGTCCAATACGAGCAGTACTTC. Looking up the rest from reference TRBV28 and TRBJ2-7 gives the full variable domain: DVKVTQSSRYLVKRTGEKVFLECVQDMDHENMFWYRQDPGLGLRLIYFSYDVKMKEKGDIPEGYSVSREKKERFSLILESASTNQTSMYLCASSLTGVQYEQYFGPGTRLTVT.

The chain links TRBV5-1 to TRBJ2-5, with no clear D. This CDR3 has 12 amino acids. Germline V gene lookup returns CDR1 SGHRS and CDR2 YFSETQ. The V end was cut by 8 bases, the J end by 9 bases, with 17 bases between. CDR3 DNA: TGCGCCAGTACTTCTACCCACTTGGCCCAGTACTTC. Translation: CASTSTHLAQYF.

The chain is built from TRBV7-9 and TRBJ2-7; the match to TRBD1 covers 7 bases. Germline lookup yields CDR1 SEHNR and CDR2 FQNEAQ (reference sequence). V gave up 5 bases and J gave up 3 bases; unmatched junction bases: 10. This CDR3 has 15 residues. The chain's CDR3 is CASSPSDRLVYEQYF. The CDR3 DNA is TGTGCCAGCAGCCCCTCGGACAGGCTGGTCTACGAGCAGTACTTC.

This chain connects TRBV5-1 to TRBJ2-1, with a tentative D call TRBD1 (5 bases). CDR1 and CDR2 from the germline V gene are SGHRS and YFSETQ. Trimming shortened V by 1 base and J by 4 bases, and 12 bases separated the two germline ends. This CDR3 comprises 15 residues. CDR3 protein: CASSLTGHDYNEQFF. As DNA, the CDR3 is TGCGCCAGCAGCTTGACAGGACATGATTACAATGAGCAGTTCTTC.